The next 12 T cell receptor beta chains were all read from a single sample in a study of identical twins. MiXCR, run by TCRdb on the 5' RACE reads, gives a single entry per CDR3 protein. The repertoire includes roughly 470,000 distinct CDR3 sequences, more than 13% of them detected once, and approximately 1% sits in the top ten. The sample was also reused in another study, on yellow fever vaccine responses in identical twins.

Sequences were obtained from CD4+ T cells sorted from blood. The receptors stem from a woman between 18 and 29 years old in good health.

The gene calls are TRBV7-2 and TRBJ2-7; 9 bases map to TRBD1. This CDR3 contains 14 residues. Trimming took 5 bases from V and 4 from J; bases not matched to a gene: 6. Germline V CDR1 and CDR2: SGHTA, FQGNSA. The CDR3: CASSHRTGEYEQYF. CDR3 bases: TGTGCCAGCAGCCACCGGACAGGGGAATACGAGCAGTACTTC.

DNA of the CDR3: TGTGCCAGTAGTATGCGGCGGGGGGACTACGAGCAGTACTTC. Its protein is CASSMRRGDYEQYF. The chain is built from TRBV19 and TRBJ2-7, with 8 bases that match TRBD2. CDR1 LNHDA and CDR2 SQIVND come from the germline V gene (reference sequence). V gave up 3 bases and J gave up 3 bases; unmatched junction bases: 4. This CDR3 has 14 residues.

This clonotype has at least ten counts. CDR3 in amino acids: CASSGVRGQGAQDSGNTIYF. In DNA, the CDR3 is TGTGCCAGCAGCGGCGTGCGGGGGCAGGGGGCTCAGGACTCTGGAAACACCATATATTTT. V usage is TRBV9 and J usage is TRBJ1-3, with TRBD1 identical over 8 bases. Unmatched junction bases numbered 17, after V lost 3 bases and J lost 0 bases. The CDR3 contains 20 residues. CDR1 SGDLS and CDR2 YYNGEE come from the germline V gene.

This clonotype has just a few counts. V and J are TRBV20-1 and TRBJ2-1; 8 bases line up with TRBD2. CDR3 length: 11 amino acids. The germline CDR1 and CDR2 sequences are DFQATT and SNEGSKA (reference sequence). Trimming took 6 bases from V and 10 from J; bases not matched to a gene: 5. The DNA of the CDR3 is TGCAGTGCCCGGGGGGGATACGAGCAGTTCTTC. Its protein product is CSARGGYEQFF.

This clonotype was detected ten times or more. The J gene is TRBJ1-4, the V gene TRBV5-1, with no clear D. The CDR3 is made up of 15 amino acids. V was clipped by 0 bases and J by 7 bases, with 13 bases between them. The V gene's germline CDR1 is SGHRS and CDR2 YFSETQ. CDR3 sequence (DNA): TGCGCCAGCAGCTTGGCCTTACAGCAGAGTGAAAAACTGTTTTTT. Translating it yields CASSLALQQSEKLFF.

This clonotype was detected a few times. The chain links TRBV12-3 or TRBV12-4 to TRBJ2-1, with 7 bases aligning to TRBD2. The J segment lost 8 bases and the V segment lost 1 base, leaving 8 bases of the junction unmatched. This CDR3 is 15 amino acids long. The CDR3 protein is CASSLGGRAMDEQFF. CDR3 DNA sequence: TGTGCCAGCAGTTTAGGAGGGAGGGCCATGGATGAGCAGTTCTTC.

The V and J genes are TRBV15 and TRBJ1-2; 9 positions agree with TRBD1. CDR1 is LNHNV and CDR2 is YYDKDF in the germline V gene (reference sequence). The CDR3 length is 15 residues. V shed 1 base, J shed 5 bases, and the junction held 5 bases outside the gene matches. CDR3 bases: TGTGCCACCAGCAGAGGGGACAGGGTGGGGTATGGCTACACCTTC. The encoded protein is CATSRGDRVGYGYTF.

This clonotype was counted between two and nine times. This CDR3 reads CASSQVAGIYNEQFF. The CDR3 DNA is TGTGCCAGCAGCCAAGTCGCGGGAATCTACAATGAGCAGTTCTTC. The V gene is TRBV3-1, the J gene TRBJ2-1, with D perhaps TRBD2 (6 bases). Looked up from germline, CDR1 is LGHDT and CDR2 is YNNKEL (reference sequence). The CDR3 has 15 residues. Trimming took off 1 base at V and 3 bases at J, with 10 bases between the two ends.

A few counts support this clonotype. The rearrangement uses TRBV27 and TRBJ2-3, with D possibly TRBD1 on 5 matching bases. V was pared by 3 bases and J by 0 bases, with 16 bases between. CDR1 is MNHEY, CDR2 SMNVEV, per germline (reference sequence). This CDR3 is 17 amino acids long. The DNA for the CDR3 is TGTGCCAGCAGTTTCTCGGTGGGGCAGGGCAGCACAGATACGCAGTATTTT. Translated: CASSFSVGQGSTDTQYF.

CDR3 DNA: TGTGCCAGCAGCCTGCGACATTCGGGGGGCCCAGATACGCAGTATTTT. It encodes CASSLRHSGGPDTQYF. The chain combines TRBV7-2 with TRBJ2-3, with a possible D match to TRBD2 (7 bases). Germline CDR1 reads SGHTA; CDR2 reads FQGNSA. This CDR3 has 16 residues. Between the trimmed V and J ends, which lost 5 bases and 4 bases, there was a span of 19 bases.

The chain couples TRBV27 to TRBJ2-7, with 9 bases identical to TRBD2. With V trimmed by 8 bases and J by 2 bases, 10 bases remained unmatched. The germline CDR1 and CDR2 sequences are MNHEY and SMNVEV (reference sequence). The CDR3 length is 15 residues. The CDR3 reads CASGTVVAGAYEQYF. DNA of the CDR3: TGTGCCAGCGGCACGGTGGTAGCGGGGGCCTACGAGCAGTACTTC.

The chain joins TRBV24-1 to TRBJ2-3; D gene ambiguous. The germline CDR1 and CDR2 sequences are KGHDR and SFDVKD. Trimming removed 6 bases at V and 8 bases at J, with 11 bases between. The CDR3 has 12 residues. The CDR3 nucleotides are TGTGCCACCAGTCCTGGGCCAAGTACGCAGTATTTT. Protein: CATSPGPSTQYF.